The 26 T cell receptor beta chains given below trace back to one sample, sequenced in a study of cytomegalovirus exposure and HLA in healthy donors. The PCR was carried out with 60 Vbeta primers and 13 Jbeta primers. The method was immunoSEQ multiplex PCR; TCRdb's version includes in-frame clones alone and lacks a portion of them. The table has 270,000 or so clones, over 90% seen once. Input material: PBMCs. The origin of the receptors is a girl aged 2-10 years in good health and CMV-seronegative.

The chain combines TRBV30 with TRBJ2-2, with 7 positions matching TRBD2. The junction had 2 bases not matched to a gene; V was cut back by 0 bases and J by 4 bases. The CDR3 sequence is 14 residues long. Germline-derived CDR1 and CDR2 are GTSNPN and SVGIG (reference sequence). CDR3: CAWSVPGGTGELFF. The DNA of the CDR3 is TGTGCCTGGAGTGTTCCGGGGGGCACCGGGGAGCTGTTTTTT. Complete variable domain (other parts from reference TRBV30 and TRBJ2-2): SQTIHQWPATLVQPVGSPLSLECTVEGTSNPNLYWYRQAAGRGLQLLFYSVGIGQISSEVPQNLSASRPQDRQFILSSKKLLLSDSGFYLCAWSVPGGTGELFFGEGSRLTVL.

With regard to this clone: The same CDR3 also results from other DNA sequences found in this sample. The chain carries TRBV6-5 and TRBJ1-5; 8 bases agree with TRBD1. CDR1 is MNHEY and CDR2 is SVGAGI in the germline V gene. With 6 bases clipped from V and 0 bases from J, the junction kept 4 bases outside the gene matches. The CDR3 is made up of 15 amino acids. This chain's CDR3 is CASRRGQGSNQPQHF. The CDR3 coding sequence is TGTGCCAGCAGACGCGGACAGGGTAGCAATCAGCCCCAGCATTTT.

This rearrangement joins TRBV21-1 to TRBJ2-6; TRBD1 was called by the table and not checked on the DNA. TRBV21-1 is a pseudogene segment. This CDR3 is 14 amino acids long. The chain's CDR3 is CASSKENLQNVLTF. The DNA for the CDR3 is TGTGCCAGCAGCAAAGAAAACCTCCAGAACGTCCTGACTTTC.

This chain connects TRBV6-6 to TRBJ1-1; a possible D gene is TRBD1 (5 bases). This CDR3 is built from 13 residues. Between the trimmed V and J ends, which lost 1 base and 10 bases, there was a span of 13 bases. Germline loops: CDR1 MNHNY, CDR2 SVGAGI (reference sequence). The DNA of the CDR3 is TGTGCCAGCAGTTACTGGCGGGGGTCAGGAGCTTTCTTT. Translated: CASSYWRGSGAFF.

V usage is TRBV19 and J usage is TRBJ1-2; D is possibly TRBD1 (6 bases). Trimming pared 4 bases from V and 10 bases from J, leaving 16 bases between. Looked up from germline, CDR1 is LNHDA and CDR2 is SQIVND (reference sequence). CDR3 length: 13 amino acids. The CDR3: CASSTPTGTPYTF. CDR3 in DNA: TGTGCCAGTAGTACCCCGACAGGAACTCCCTACACCTTC.

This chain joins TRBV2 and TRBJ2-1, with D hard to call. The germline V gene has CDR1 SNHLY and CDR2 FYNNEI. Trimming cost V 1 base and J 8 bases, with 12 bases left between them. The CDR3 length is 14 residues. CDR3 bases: TGTGCCAGCAGTGAAGGCCTAATTAACGATGAGCAGTTCTTC. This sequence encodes CASSEGLINDEQFF.

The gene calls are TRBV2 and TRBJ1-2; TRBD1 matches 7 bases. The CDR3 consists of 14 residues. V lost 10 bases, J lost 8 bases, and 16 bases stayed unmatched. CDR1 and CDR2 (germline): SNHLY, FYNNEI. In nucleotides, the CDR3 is TGTGCCACCTTACCCGAGACAGGGCGAGGAGGCTACACCTTC. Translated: CATLPETGRGGYTF.

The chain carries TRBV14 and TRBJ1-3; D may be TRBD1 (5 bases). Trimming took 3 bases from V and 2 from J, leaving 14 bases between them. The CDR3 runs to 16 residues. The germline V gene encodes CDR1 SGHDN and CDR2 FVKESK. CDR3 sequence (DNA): TGTGCCAGCAGCCATCCTCCACAGGTTCCTGGAAACACCATATATTTT. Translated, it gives CASSHPPQVPGNTIYF.

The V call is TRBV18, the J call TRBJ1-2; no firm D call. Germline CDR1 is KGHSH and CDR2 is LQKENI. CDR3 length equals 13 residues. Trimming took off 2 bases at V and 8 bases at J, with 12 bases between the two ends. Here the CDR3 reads CASSPTEAGGYTF. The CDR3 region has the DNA TGTGCCAGCTCACCAACGGAGGCTGGAGGCTACACCTTC.

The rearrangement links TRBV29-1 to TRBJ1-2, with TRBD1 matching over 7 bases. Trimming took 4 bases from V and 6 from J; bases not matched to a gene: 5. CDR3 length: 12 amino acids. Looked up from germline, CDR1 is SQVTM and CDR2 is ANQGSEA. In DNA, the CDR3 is TGCAGCGTTGGAGGGGGCGTCGATGGCTACACCTTC. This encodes CSVGGGVDGYTF.

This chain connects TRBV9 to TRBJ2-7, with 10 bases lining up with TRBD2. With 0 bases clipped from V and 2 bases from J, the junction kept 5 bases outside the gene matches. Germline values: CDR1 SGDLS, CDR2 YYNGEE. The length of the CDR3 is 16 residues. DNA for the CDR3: TGTGCCAGCAGCGTAGGGTCTAGCGGGGGTACCTACGAGCAGTACTTC. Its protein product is CASSVGSSGGTYEQYF.

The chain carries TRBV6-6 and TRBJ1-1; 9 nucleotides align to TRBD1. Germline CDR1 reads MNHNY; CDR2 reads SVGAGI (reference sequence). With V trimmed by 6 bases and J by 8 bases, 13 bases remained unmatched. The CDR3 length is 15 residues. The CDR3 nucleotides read TGTGCCAGCAGCACCGGGACAGGGAAACGAAACGAAGCTTTCTTT. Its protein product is CASSTGTGKRNEAFF.

Here the CDR3 DNA reads TGTGCCAGCAGCTTAGCCCCATCAGGGGATTACGAGCAGTACTTC. Translation: CASSLAPSGDYEQYF. The rearrangement links TRBV13 to TRBJ2-7; tentatively, D is TRBD1 (6 bases). This CDR3 has 15 amino acids. Trimming stripped 1 base from V and 4 bases from J, with 14 bases between. Germline V lookup: CDR1 PRHDT, CDR2 FYEKMQ (reference sequence).

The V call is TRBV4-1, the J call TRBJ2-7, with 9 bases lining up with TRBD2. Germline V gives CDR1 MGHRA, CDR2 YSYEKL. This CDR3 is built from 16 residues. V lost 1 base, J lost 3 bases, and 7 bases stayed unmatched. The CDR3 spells CASSQGGGGDFYEQYF. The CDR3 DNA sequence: TGCGCCAGCAGCCAAGGCGGCGGGGGGGATTTCTACGAGCAGTACTTC.

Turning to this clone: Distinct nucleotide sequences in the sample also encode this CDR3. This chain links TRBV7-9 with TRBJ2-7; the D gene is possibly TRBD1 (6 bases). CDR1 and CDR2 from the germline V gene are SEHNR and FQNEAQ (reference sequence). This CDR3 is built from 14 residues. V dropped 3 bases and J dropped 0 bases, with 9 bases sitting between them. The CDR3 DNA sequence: TGTGCCAGCAGCTTTGGGGGCTCCTCCTACGAGCAGTACTTC. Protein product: CASSFGGSSYEQYF.

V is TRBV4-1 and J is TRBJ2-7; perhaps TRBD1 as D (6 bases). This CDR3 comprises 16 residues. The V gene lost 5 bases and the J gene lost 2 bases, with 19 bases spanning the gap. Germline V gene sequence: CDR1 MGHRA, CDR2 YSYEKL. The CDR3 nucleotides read TGCGCCAGCAGCGTGGGGGCGACGCAGAGCACCTACGAGCAGTACTTC. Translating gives CASSVGATQSTYEQYF.

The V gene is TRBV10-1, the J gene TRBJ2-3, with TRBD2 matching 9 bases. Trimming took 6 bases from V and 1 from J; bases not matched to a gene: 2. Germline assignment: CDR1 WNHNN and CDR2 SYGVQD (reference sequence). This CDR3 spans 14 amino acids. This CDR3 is CASSPSGGTDTQYF. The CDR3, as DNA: TGCGCCAGCAGCCCTAGCGGGGGCACAGATACGCAGTATTTT.

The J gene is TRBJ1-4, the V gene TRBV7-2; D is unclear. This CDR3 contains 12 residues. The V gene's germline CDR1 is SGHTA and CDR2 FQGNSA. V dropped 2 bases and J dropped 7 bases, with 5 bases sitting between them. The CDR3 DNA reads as TGTGCCAGCAGCTTACGAGGTGAAAAACTGTTTTTT. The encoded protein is CASSLRGEKLFF.

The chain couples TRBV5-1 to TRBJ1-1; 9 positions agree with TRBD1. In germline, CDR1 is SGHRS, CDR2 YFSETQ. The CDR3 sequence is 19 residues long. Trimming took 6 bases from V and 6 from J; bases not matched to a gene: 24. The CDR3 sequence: CASTPYRAGQGELGAEAFF. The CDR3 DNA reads TGCGCCAGCACCCCCTATCGGGCGGGACAGGGTGAACTGGGCGCTGAAGCTTTCTTT.

CDR3: CASSPPGANYGYTF. DNA of the CDR3: TGTGCCAGCAGCCCTCCCGGTGCTAACTATGGCTACACCTTC. This rearrangement joins TRBV14 to TRBJ1-2; D is uncertain. Deletions cut 4 bases from V and 0 bases from J, with 9 bases between. Germline loops: CDR1 SGHDN, CDR2 FVKESK. CDR3 length equals 14 residues. The variable domain in full, with the rest retrieved from reference TRBV14 and TRBJ1-2, is EAGVTQFPSHSVIEKGQTVTLRCDPISGHDNLYWYRRVMGKEIKFLLHFVKESKQDESGMPNNRFLAERTGGTYSTLKVQPAELEDSGVYFCASSPPGANYGYTFGSGTRLTVV.

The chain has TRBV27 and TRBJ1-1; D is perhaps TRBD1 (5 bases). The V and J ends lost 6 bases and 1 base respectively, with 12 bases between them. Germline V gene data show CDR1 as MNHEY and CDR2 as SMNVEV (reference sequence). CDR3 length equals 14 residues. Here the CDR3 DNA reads TGTGCCAGCAGCCCCCGGCAGGGGAACACTGAAGCTTTCTTT. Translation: CASSPRQGNTEAFF.

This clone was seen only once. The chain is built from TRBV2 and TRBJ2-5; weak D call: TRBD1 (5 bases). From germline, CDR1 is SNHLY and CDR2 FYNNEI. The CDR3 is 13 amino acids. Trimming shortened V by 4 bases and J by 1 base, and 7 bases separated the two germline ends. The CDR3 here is CASSGQIQETQYF. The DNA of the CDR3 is TGTGCCAGCAGTGGACAGATCCAAGAGACCCAGTACTTC.

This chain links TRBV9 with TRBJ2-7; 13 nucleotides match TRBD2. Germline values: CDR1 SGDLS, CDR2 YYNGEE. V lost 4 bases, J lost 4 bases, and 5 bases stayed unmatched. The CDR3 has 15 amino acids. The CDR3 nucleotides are TGTGCCAGCAGCAGGACTAGCGGGGGTTTATACGAGCAGTACTTC. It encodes CASSRTSGGLYEQYF. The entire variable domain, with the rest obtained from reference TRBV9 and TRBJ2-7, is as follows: DSGVTQTPKHLITATGQRVTLRCSPRSGDLSVYWYQQSLDQGLQFLIQYYNGEERAKGNILERFSAQQFPDLHSELNLSSLELGDSALYFCASSRTSGGLYEQYFGPGTRLTVT.

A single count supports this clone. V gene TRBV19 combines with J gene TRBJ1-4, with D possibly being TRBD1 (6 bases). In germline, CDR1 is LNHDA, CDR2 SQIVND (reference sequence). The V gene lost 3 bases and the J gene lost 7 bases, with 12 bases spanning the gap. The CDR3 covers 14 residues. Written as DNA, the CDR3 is TGTGCCAGTAGTATCGGGGGGCACGGTGAAAAACTGTTTTTT. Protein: CASSIGGHGEKLFF.

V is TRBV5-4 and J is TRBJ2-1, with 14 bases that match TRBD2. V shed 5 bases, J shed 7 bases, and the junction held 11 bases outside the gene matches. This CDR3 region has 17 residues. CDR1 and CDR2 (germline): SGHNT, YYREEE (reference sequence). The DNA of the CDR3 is TGTGCCAGCAGATCTTATGGACTAGCGGGAGGTGAGAATGAGCAGTTCTTC. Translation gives CASRSYGLAGGENEQFF. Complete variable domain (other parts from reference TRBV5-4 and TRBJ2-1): ETGVTQSPTHLIKTRGQQVTLRCSSQSGHNTVSWYQQALGQGPQFIFQYYREEENGRGNFPPRFSGLQFPNYSSELNVNALELDDSALYLCASRSYGLAGGENEQFFGPGTRLTVL.

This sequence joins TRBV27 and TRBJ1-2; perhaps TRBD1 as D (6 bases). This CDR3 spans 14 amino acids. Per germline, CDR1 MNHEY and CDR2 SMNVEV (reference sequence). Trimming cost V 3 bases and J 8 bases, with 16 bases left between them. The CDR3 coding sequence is TGTGCCAGCAGTTTTGGGGGAGGGGGTGACGGCTACACCTTC. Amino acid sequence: CASSFGGGGDGYTF.